One T cell receptor beta chain is described in this entry. The source of the sample is a study of T cell responses to AZD1222 COVID-19 vaccine. Per the germline V gene, CDR1 is LNHDA and CDR2 is SQIVND (reference sequence). The CDR3 has 17 residues. The germline V and J ends were trimmed by 3 bases and 0 bases, with 16 bases remaining between them. Profiled with immunoSEQ multiplex PCR; TCRdb holds only in-frame clones, not every one. The repertoire holds more than 150,000 clones, with about nine tenths as singletons. The sample in question was peripheral blood, obtained on day 0 of AZD1222 vaccination. This clonotype was obtained from an adult in good health. V and J are TRBV19 and TRBJ2-3; D call uncertain. The CDR3 sequence: CASSMILGGTSTDTQYF. In nucleotides, the CDR3 is TGTGCCAGTAGTATGATCCTCGGCGGAACTAGCACAGATACGCAGTATTTT. The full variable domain, rest sourced from reference TRBV19 and TRBJ2-3, is DGGITQSPKYLFRKEGQNVTLSCEQNLNHDAMYWYRQDPGQGLRLIYYSQIVNDFQKGDIAEGYSVSREKKESFPLTVTSAQKNPTAFYLCASSMILGGTSTDTQYFGPGTRLTVL.